This record covers a single T cell receptor (beta chain). Different DNA sequences within this sample yield the same CDR3. These data are taken from a study of blood T cell repertoires in COVID-19. Germline CDR1 is DFQATT and CDR2 is SNEGSKA (reference sequence). CDR3 length: 15 amino acids. Germline trimming cut 3 bases from V and 4 bases from J; bases unmatched to any gene: 3. Generated by immunoSEQ multiplex PCR, the TCRdb table keeps only in-frame clones and is missing some. The profile covers about 130,000 clones, with more than 75% appearing a single time and more than 3.5% taken by the ten largest.

The TCR sequence derives from a woman aged 55-69 years with acute or convalescent COVID-19. The V gene is TRBV20-1, the J gene TRBJ2-1; TRBD2 agrees at 13 bases. The sample consisted of peripheral blood. The CDR3, as DNA: TGCAGTGCTAGTGGGACTAGCGGGACGTACAATGAGCAGTTCTTC. Amino acids: CSASGTSGTYNEQFF.